This is a list of T cell receptor beta chains from one sample in a study of vaccination and CD4 T cells after COVID-19. Antigens for these TCRs are unknown. TCRdb re-derived calls from the PCR reads in MiXCR, one entry per CDR3 protein. The data contain roughly 3,800 distinct CDR3 sequences, over 15% of them singletons. Specimen: CD4+ T cells from blood, cultured in vitro. The receptors were gathered from a human donor who had recovered from COVID-19. Both conserved end residues are part of each CDR3. D genes are given only for firm matches. The size of a clone is reported for some rows only, either as once, few or many, or as a class for expanded clones.

j_gene,v_gene,abundance,len,d_gene,CDR3nt,CDR3aa
TRBJ2-3,TRBV11-3,NA,15,NA,TGTGCCAGCAGCTTAGGCCAGGGTCGTACAGATACGCAGTATTTT,CASSLGQGRTDTQYF
TRBJ2-1,TRBV7-9,NA,14,TRBD1,TGTGCCAGCAGCCGAACAGGGGGTCGGAATGAGCAGTTCTTC,CASSRTGGRNEQFF
TRBJ2-4,TRBV6-1,medium-sized,17,NA,TGTGCCAGCAGCCCCCTGTCCACTAACGCAGCCAAAAACATTCAGTACTTC,CASSPLSTNAAKNIQYF
TRBJ2-7,TRBV6-1,few,14,TRBD1,TGTGCCAGCAGACCTCGGACAGGGGGCTACGAGCAGTACTTC,CASRPRTGGYEQYF
TRBJ2-1,TRBV20-1,NA,16,TRBD2,TGCAGTGCTTCCACAAGTAGCGGGGGTACCTACAATGAGCAGTTCTTC,CSASTSSGGTYNEQFF
TRBJ1-3,TRBV15,medium-sized,15,TRBD1,TGTGCCACCAGCAGCCGGACAGGGGGTGGAAACACCATATATTTT,CATSSRTGGGNTIYF
TRBJ2-7,TRBV28,few,16,NA,TGTGCCAGCAGTAACTGGGGGGCAGGGGACGGCTACGAGCAGTACTTC,CASSNWGAGDGYEQYF
TRBJ2-3,TRBV5-5,medium-sized,12,NA,TGTGCCAGCAGCTTAGTGGCAGATACGCAGTATTTT,CASSLVADTQYF
TRBJ2-2,TRBV30,NA,16,TRBD2,TGTGCCTGGAGTGTTAAACGGGGGGGGAACACCGGGGAGCTGTTTTTT,CAWSVKRGGNTGELFF
TRBJ2-5,TRBV5-4,NA,12,NA,TGTGCCAGCAGCTTGGAGGGGGGGACCCAGTACTTC,CASSLEGGTQYF
TRBJ1-5,TRBV6-1,few,16,NA,TGTGCCAGCAGTGAGCGGGGGGGGGCTAACAATCAGCCCCAGCATTTT,CASSERGGANNQPQHF
TRBJ1-1,TRBV27,NA,15,NA,TGTGCCAGCAGGGCCCCGGTGGGGGGCTGGACTGAAGCTTTCTTT,CASRAPVGGWTEAFF
TRBJ2-3,TRBV7-3,few,16,NA,TGTGCCAGCAGCTCGGACGGGGACGTCAGCACAGATACGCAGTATTTT,CASSSDGDVSTDTQYF
TRBJ1-3,TRBV12-3/TRBV12-4,NA,13,NA,TGTGCCAGCAGTTTTAGCGGAGGAAACACCATATATTTT,CASSFSGGNTIYF
TRBJ2-5,TRBV20-1,few,18,TRBD2,TGCAGTGCCAGCCCTCCTCCTAGCGGGGGCCCGTACCAAGAGACCCAGTACTTC,CSASPPPSGGPYQETQYF
TRBJ1-1,TRBV20-1,few,15,NA,TGCAGTGCTAGAGATTCGGGGAACCGAGTCACTGAAGCTTTCTTT,CSARDSGNRVTEAFF
TRBJ2-5,TRBV30,few,14,TRBD1,TGTGCCTGGAGTGTAAGGGCAGGGGGAGAGACCCAGTACTTC,CAWSVRAGGETQYF
TRBJ1-1,TRBV3-1,NA,12,NA,TGTGCCAGCAGCTACCGATCCGTTGAAGCTTTCTTT,CASSYRSVEAFF
TRBJ2-2,TRBV11-2,NA,15,NA,TGTGCCAGCAGCTCGTCAAGTTATTACACCGGGGAGCTGTTTTTT,CASSSSSYYTGELFF
TRBJ1-2,TRBV20-1,few,14,NA,TGCAGTGCTAGAGCGGCAGTGCGACCCTATGGCTACACCTTC,CSARAAVRPYGYTF
TRBJ1-2,TRBV29-1,medium-sized,13,NA,TGCAGCGTTGAAAGAGTGGGAGTTAATGGCTACACCTTC,CSVERVGVNGYTF
TRBJ2-7,TRBV20-1,few,12,NA,TGCAGTGCTAGAGGACTATTGGGCGAGCAGTACTTC,CSARGLLGEQYF
TRBJ2-1,TRBV6-1,NA,14,TRBD2,TGTGCCACCTCCCTCACTAGCGGGGGCCATGAGCAGTTCTTC,CATSLTSGGHEQFF
TRBJ2-5,TRBV11-2,NA,14,NA,TGTGTCAGCAGCTTAGAGCCCGGTGACGAGGCCCAGTACTTC,CVSSLEPGDEAQYF
TRBJ2-1,TRBV7-9,NA,13,NA,TGTGCCAGCAGCTTATCCCCAGGCAATGAGCAGTTCTTC,CASSLSPGNEQFF
TRBJ1-5,TRBV29-1,NA,13,NA,TGCAGCGTCCTGTGGGGGTTCGGGCAGCCCCAGCATTTT,CSVLWGFGQPQHF
TRBJ1-1,TRBV7-2,few,18,NA,TGTGCCAGCAGCCTCGCCCGCAAATCCACTATGGAAGCCCGTGAAGCTTTCTTT,CASSLARKSTMEAREAFF
TRBJ2-2,TRBV12-3/TRBV12-4,NA,13,NA,TGTGCCAGCAGTTTGACCTTCACCGGGGAGCTGTTTTTT,CASSLTFTGELFF